Sequencing of this T cell receptor beta chain was carried out in a study of shared clonotypes between healthy human individuals. Study-wide results and limits: A few donors had about 5% of their naive CD4 clonotypes in common.

It was into CD45RA+ naive and CD45RA-negative memory subsets that the CD4+ cells were split. A word on this clone: The antigen remains undetermined.

The junction had 8 bases not matched to a gene; V was cut back by 4 bases and J by 2 bases. Germline V CDR1 and CDR2: LNHNV, YYDKDF (reference sequence). This CDR3 is built from 15 residues. Each subset's genomic DNA was split evenly across several immunoSEQ plates. DNA at approximately 200 ng, some 31,000 T cell genomes, went into sorted-subset replicate PCRs. Repertoires were generated with immunoSEQ multiplex PCR, while TCRdb's copy carries only in-frame clones and drops some. Here the sample spans about 2.3 million clones, 93% being singletons. J is TRBJ2-7 and V is TRBV15; TRBD1 matches 7 bases. The TCR was taken from a man aged 18 to 30 in good health. Some clones in this sample may be carry-over from other donors' samples. The sample taken for sequencing was naive CD4+ T cells from PBMCs. Noted subset: CD45RA+ positively selected. The DNA of the CDR3 is TGTGCCACCAGCACAGCCGAGGGGGCTGCCTACGAGCAGTACTTC. This sequence encodes CATSTAEGAAYEQYF.